This TCR beta chain is from a study of CD4 T cells in relation to SARS-CoV-2 and coronaviruses (dated by TCRdb to the early 2020s). Broadly, across the study: The ViraFEST assay cultured PBMCs with antigen for around nine days, then sequenced TCR beta CDR3s to find antigen-specific clonal expansions. An HIV-1 Nef peptide pool or a no-peptide culture served as the negative reference condition. HLA restriction was mapped for shared crossreactive spike epitopes using patient-derived lymphoblastoid cell lines. The study assessed, at the TCR clonotype level, memory CD4+ T cell crossreactivity between SARS-CoV-2 and common cold coronavirus spike proteins. Samples from three pre-COVID donors and the naive versus memory experiments were sequenced with the Adaptive Biotechnologies TCR-sequencing kit; other data were Illumina-based. A different TCR-beta assay, based on Illumina, was used to sequence expansion assays from other donors in the study.

The library was obtained by the immunoSEQ multiplex PCR assay. As for the authors' bioinformatics: During preprocessing, nonproductive sequences were removed, along with CDR3s that did not begin with C, did not end with F or W, or were shorter than 7 amino acids. The MANAFEST web app was used to call antigen-specific clonotypes on the basis of expansion compared with the reference and with other culture wells. A clone counted as positive if significantly expanded in 2 of 3 replicate wells versus the reference culture at FDR below 0.05. Positive clones also required significant expansion versus all other tandem wells and an odds ratio above 5. Pairwise Levenshtein distance, computed with the stringdist R package after three terminal residues were trimmed from each end, was used as the measure of CDR3 homology. TCRdb took over this immuneACCESS table, retaining in-frame rearrangements with V and J assigned. Such tables are incomplete; in checked studies, under half of the missing clones stem from an unresolved V gene, and the remainder is unexplained. V, J and clone size were drawn from that table, and D and trimming were deduced from the DNA. Across this sample there are 25,000 to 30,000 clones, with just under 75% seen only once. The top ten constitute approximately 22% of the sample.

Overall study outcomes, separate from this receptor: Small numbers of patients and of tested TCRs were a limitation of the study. Crossreactive clones showed significantly weaker SARS-CoV-2-driven expansion than monoreactive clones, consistent with antigenic imprinting. Because no donor provided both pre-pandemic and post-infection samples, tracing the source of pre-existing responses was limited. Since the crossreactivity analysis centred on spike protein, crossreactivity against other viral proteins was not assessed. Roughly 64% of donors had memory CD4+ clonotypes that crossrecognized SARS-CoV-2 and at least one common cold coronavirus spike.

CD4+ T cells from unexposed donors were collected before the COVID-19 pandemic (2011-2018). After around eleven days of culture, CD4+ T cells were isolated with the EasySep CD4+ T cell isolation kit. As cell number allowed, CD4+ T cells from unexposed donors were tested for reactivity to SARS-CoV-2 S and N and to four common cold coronavirus spike pools. Two million PBMCs per well were cultured in IMDM with approximately 4.8% human AB serum and approximately 10 IU/ml IL-2. Half of the culture medium was replaced with fresh IL-2-containing medium on days 3 and 7. In general, triplicate replicate wells were used for every peptide culture condition. The leukapheresis product for the unexposed donors was obtained through commercial purchase. Ficoll-Paque PLUS gradient centrifugation was used to isolate PBMCs from either whole blood or leukapheresis product. PBMCs were either used fresh in the expansion assay or cryopreserved at -140 degrees C. The QIAamp Micro DNA Kit was used to extract genomic DNA from the CD4+ T cells.

In regard to this clone: Its antigen is unknown. Base qualities were left out, and no much larger clone turns up one base away.

Per the germline V gene, MNHNS is the CDR1 and SASEGT is the CDR2. The CDR3 holds 17 amino acids from the cysteine to the phenylalanine. Here the CDR3 DNA is all that survives: 51 bases in frame from base 1. Cut back by 1 base and 4 bases, the V and J ends lie 17 bases apart. Sequencing was performed on CD4+ T cells from PBMCs, cultured in vitro. The clonotype was recovered from a human donor in good health. The chain couples TRBV6-1 to TRBJ1-5; too little of a D gene remains to name it. The CDR3 region reads CASSEGTRWTANQPQHF. The nucleotide sequence is given as TGTGCCAGCAGTGAAGGAACGCGTTGGACGGCTAATCAGCCCCAGCATTTT.